Listed here is a single T cell receptor (beta chain). The data stem from a study of T cell clones after liver transplantation. Study details: TCRbeta sequencing after a pre-transplant mixed lymphocyte reaction identified graft-donor-reactive clones, later tracked in post-transplant blood. Subjects received no induction therapy and standard immunosuppression until randomization at 12-24 months post-transplant.

The protocol was immunoSEQ multiplex PCR, while the TCRdb copy is restricted to in-frame clones and leaves out a portion. The sample lists over 55,000 clones, about 71% occurring once. The V gene lost 2 bases and the J gene lost 5 bases, with 15 bases spanning the gap. Germline V CDR1 and CDR2: MGHDK, SYGVNS. The CDR3 contains 15 residues. The sequence derives from a human patient who received a liver transplant. The graft donor may be the source of some T cells. The sample was CD4+ T cells from blood, taken at the approximately 16-month timepoint. The V call is TRBV25-1, the J call TRBJ2-5; D possibly uses TRBD1 or TRBD2 (5 bases each). The CDR3 loop reads CASSEGDAGRETQYF. In nucleotides, the CDR3 is TGTGCCAGCAGTGAAGGGGACGCCGGACGGGAGACCCAGTACTTC.